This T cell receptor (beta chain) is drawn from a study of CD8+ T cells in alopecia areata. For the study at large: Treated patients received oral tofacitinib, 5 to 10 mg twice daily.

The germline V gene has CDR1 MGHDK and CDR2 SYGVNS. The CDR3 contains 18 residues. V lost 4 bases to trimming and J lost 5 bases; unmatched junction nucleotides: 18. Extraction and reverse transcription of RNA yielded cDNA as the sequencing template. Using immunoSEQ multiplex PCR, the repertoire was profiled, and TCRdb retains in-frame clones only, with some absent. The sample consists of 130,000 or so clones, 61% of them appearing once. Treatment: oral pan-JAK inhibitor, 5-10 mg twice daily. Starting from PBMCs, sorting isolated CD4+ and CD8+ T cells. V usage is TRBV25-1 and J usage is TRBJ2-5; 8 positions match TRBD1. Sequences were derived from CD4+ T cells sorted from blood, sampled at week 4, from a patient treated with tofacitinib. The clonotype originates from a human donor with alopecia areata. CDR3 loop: CASSGLGGTGSGRETQYF. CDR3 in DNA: TGTGCCAGCAGTGGATTAGGCGGGACAGGTTCAGGCCGGGAGACCCAGTACTTC. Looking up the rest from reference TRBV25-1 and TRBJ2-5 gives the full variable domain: EADIYQTPRYLVIGTGKKITLECSQTMGHDKMYWYQQDPGMELHLIHYSYGVNSTEKGDLSSESTVSRIRTEHFPLTLESARPSHTSQYLCASSGLGGTGSGRETQYFGPGTRLLVL.